The clone carrying this TCR beta chain appeared a single time. The target antigen is unknown. The PCR employed 60 Vbeta primers together with 13 Jbeta primers. The assay was immunoSEQ multiplex PCR, and TCRdb's table has in-frame clones only and misses some. The table has approximately 100,000 clones, 75% to 80% seen once; the top ten hold 5.8%. The data are from a study of cytomegalovirus exposure and HLA in healthy donors. Study results and caveats: Previous analysis showed most TCR beta V segments were productive about 87% or about 30% of the time. Sequencing depth roughly uniform across donors was assumed in presence/absence analyses. Researchers reported from a later analysis that most CMV-associated TCR beta chains appeared HLA-restricted.

Material for sequencing was PBMCs. This TCR was recovered from a man aged 55 to 70 in good health and CMV-seropositive.

CDR3 nucleotides: TGTGCCAGCAGTTCAGGGGTAGCAGATACGCAGTATTTT. Translated, it gives CASSSGVADTQYF. The V gene is TRBV6-6, the J gene TRBJ2-3, with D perhaps TRBD1 (6 bases). Per the germline V gene, CDR1 is MNHNY and CDR2 is SVGAGI (reference sequence). CDR3 length: 13 amino acids. The V and J ends lost 4 bases and 4 bases respectively, with 9 bases between them.